The rows below give T cell receptor beta chains drawn from one sample of a study of T-cell memory formation after mild COVID-19. TCRdb re-analysed the 5' RACE reads in MiXCR, keeping a single row per CDR3 protein. The sample includes around 250,000 distinct CDR3 sequences, approximately 15% of them seen just once. Material: PBMCs or a T cell subset sorted from them (not recorded which). The receptor set was obtained from an adult woman who had mild COVID-19 (a few samples of this study predate the infection). Cell type and time point are not known. CDR3s include the opening cysteine and the closing phenylalanine or tryptophan. Fields, in order: D gene, V gene, J gene, clone size, CDR3 protein, CDR3 DNA. A D gene is named only where the DNA matches it firmly. A row's size may be missing; if present it is once, few, many or a size class.

D: NA
V: TRBV7-8
J: TRBJ2-1
size: NA
CDR3: CASSLRDKRQFF
DNA: TGTGCCAGCAGCTTGAGGGACAAGAGGCAGTTCTTC

D: NA
V: TRBV6-6
J: TRBJ2-1
size: NA
CDR3: CASRHLESNEQFF
DNA: TGTGCCAGCAGGCATCTAGAGTCCAATGAGCAGTTCTTC

D: NA
V: TRBV9
J: TRBJ2-7
size: NA
CDR3: CASSARPTRGEQYF
DNA: TGTGCCAGCAGCGCCAGACCAACCAGGGGCGAGCAGTACTTC

D: NA
V: TRBV2
J: TRBJ1-2
size: NA
CDR3: CASSEGIYGYTF
DNA: TGTGCCAGCAGTGAGGGGATCTATGGCTACACCTTC

D: NA
V: TRBV12-3/TRBV12-4
J: TRBJ1-6
size: NA
CDR3: CASSLGQAPLHF
DNA: TGTGCCAGCAGTTTAGGACAGGCACCCCTCCACTTT

D: TRBD2
V: TRBV11-2
J: TRBJ2-7
size: NA
CDR3: CASSFQDYSGMIYEQYF
DNA: TGTGCCAGCAGCTTCCAAGACTATAGCGGGATGATTTACGAGCAGTACTTC

D: NA
V: TRBV29-1
J: TRBJ2-1
size: few
CDR3: CSVQRYNEQFF
DNA: TGCAGCGTTCAACGTTACAATGAGCAGTTCTTC

D: TRBD1
V: TRBV7-9
J: TRBJ2-2
size: NA
CDR3: CASSLGQGTTGELFF
DNA: TGTGCCAGCAGCTTGGGACAGGGGACCACCGGGGAGCTGTTTTTT

D: NA
V: TRBV7-6
J: TRBJ1-4
size: NA
CDR3: CASSREMGGESQEKLFF
DNA: TGTGCCAGCAGTAGGGAGATGGGGGGCGAGTCACAGGAAAAACTGTTTTTT

D: NA
V: TRBV5-1
J: TRBJ2-1
size: NA
CDR3: CASSTEGASYNEQFF
DNA: TGCGCCAGCAGCACGGAGGGGGCCTCCTACAATGAGCAGTTCTTC

D: NA
V: TRBV7-9
J: TRBJ1-4
size: few
CDR3: CASSPAERKLFF
DNA: TGTGCCAGCAGCCCCGCAGAGCGGAAACTGTTTTTT

D: NA
V: TRBV10-3
J: TRBJ2-5
size: NA
CDR3: CAISEQQETQYF
DNA: TGTGCCATCAGTGAACAGCAAGAGACCCAGTACTTC

D: TRBD2
V: TRBV14
J: TRBJ2-7
size: NA
CDR3: CASSRPRAGGTHEQYF
DNA: TGTGCCAGCAGCCGACCGAGAGCGGGAGGGACCCACGAGCAGTACTTC

D: NA
V: TRBV20-1
J: TRBJ1-5
size: many
CDR3: CSATAGPQNQPQHF
DNA: TGCAGTGCCACGGCGGGGCCCCAGAATCAGCCCCAGCATTTT

D: TRBD2
V: TRBV6-2/TRBV6-3
J: TRBJ2-1
size: many
CDR3: CASTLAGGPGSYNEQFF
DNA: TGTGCCAGCACACTAGCGGGAGGGCCCGGCTCCTACAATGAGCAGTTCTTC

D: NA
V: TRBV2
J: TRBJ2-1
size: NA
CDR3: CAIATLSFGEQFF
DNA: TGTGCCATCGCAACCCTTAGTTTTGGTGAGCAGTTCTTC

D: TRBD1
V: TRBV28
J: TRBJ2-7
size: few
CDR3: CASSQGQPPVDEQYF
DNA: TGTGCCAGCAGTCAGGGACAGCCACCTGTCGACGAGCAGTACTTC

D: NA
V: TRBV6-4
J: TRBJ2-2
size: NA
CDR3: CASKREFSNTGELFF
DNA: TGTGCCAGCAAACGGGAGTTCTCGAACACCGGGGAGCTGTTTTTT

D: NA
V: TRBV7-6
J: TRBJ2-7
size: NA
CDR3: CASSHSRGEQYF
DNA: TGTGCCAGCAGCCACAGCCGGGGCGAGCAGTACTTC

D: TRBD1
V: TRBV5-1
J: TRBJ2-5
size: few
CDR3: CASSLATGGVKETQYF
DNA: TGCGCCAGCAGCTTGGCGACAGGGGGCGTTAAGGAGACCCAGTACTTC

D: NA
V: TRBV7-2
J: TRBJ1-3
size: few
CDR3: CASSPGPSGNTIYF
DNA: TGTGCCAGCAGCCCCGGCCCCTCTGGAAACACCATATATTTT

D: NA
V: TRBV18
J: TRBJ1-1
size: few
CDR3: CASSRGDTQASTEAFF
DNA: TGTGCCAGCTCACGGGGGGACACCCAGGCGAGCACTGAAGCTTTCTTT

D: TRBD1
V: TRBV4-1
J: TRBJ2-1
size: NA
CDR3: CASSPTGARANEQFF
DNA: TGCGCCAGCAGCCCGACAGGGGCGAGGGCCAATGAGCAGTTCTTC

D: NA
V: TRBV19
J: TRBJ1-1
size: NA
CDR3: CASSPRQTRGNTEAFF
DNA: TGTGCCAGTAGTCCCCGACAAACCCGGGGGAACACTGAAGCTTTCTTT

D: NA
V: TRBV3-1
J: TRBJ1-1
size: NA
CDR3: CASSHPGDRRAFF
DNA: TGTGCCAGCAGCCACCCGGGCGACAGACGGGCTTTCTTT

D: NA
V: TRBV20-1
J: TRBJ1-1
size: few
CDR3: CSASRLGNTEAFF
DNA: TGCAGTGCCAGTAGACTGGGGAACACTGAAGCTTTCTTT

D: NA
V: TRBV7-9
J: TRBJ1-1
size: NA
CDR3: CASSLRGTGVYNTEAFF
DNA: TGTGCCAGCAGCTTACGGGGGACCGGCGTTTATAACACTGAAGCTTTCTTT

D: TRBD1
V: TRBV6-1
J: TRBJ1-5
size: few
CDR3: CASSQGANQPQHF
DNA: TGTGCCAGCAGTCAGGGGGCTAATCAGCCCCAGCATTTT

D: NA
V: TRBV7-9
J: TRBJ1-1
size: NA
CDR3: CASSPGNSQKAFF
DNA: TGTGCCAGCAGCCCAGGGAATTCGCAGAAAGCTTTCTTT

D: TRBD1
V: TRBV12-3/TRBV12-4
J: TRBJ1-5
size: NA
CDR3: CASSLRTGAHNQPQHF
DNA: TGTGCCAGCAGCCTGCGGACAGGGGCCCATAATCAGCCCCAGCATTTT

D: NA
V: TRBV6-6
J: TRBJ2-7
size: NA
CDR3: CASISGNEQYF
DNA: TGTGCCAGCATCTCGGGGAACGAGCAGTACTTC

D: NA
V: TRBV30
J: TRBJ1-2
size: few
CDR3: CAWSYGGSRSYGYTF
DNA: TGTGCCTGGAGCTACGGAGGGTCAAGGAGCTATGGCTACACCTTC

D: NA
V: TRBV4-1
J: TRBJ1-2
size: NA
CDR3: CASSQPGTGRGYTF
DNA: TGCGCCAGCAGCCAACCTGGGACCGGCAGGGGCTACACCTTC

D: NA
V: TRBV4-3
J: TRBJ2-6
size: NA
CDR3: CASSQAQGSSGANVLTF
DNA: TGCGCCAGCAGCCAAGCTCAGGGTAGCTCTGGGGCCAACGTCCTGACTTTC

D: NA
V: TRBV20-1
J: TRBJ1-1
size: NA
CDR3: CSASLGPMNTEAFF
DNA: TGCAGTGCTAGTTTGGGACCGATGAACACTGAAGCTTTCTTT

D: TRBD2
V: TRBV29-1
J: TRBJ2-1
size: few
CDR3: CSVGRLAGAKGNEQFF
DNA: TGCAGCGTTGGTAGATTAGCGGGAGCAAAAGGTAATGAGCAGTTCTTC

D: TRBD1
V: TRBV19
J: TRBJ2-7
size: many
CDR3: CASSMDRAHYEQYF
DNA: TGTGCCAGTAGTATGGACAGGGCCCACTACGAGCAGTACTTC

D: NA
V: TRBV13
J: TRBJ2-7
size: NA
CDR3: CASSLEGFPYEQYF
DNA: TGTGCCAGCAGCTTAGAAGGGTTCCCCTACGAGCAGTACTTC

D: NA
V: TRBV7-6
J: TRBJ1-1
size: few
CDR3: CASSLAAGVNTEAFF
DNA: TGTGCCAGCAGCTTAGCCGCAGGGGTGAACACTGAAGCTTTCTTT

D: NA
V: TRBV6-1
J: TRBJ2-1
size: few
CDR3: CASSSQKTGRTYNEQFF
DNA: TGTGCCAGCAGTTCACAAAAGACAGGGAGGACCTACAATGAGCAGTTCTTC

D: NA
V: TRBV5-5
J: TRBJ1-1
size: few
CDR3: CASRVAARGTEAFF
DNA: TGTGCCAGCAGGGTGGCAGCCCGGGGCACTGAAGCTTTCTTT

D: TRBD1
V: TRBV5-1
J: TRBJ2-4
size: few
CDR3: CASSLSTGENIQYF
DNA: TGCGCCAGCAGCTTGTCGACAGGGGAAAACATTCAGTACTTC

D: TRBD1
V: TRBV18
J: TRBJ2-3
size: few
CDR3: CASSTQGQSTDTQYF
DNA: TGTGCCAGCTCAACCCAGGGACAGAGCACAGATACGCAGTATTTT

D: NA
V: TRBV3-1
J: TRBJ2-7
size: many
CDR3: CASSQGLPKLSYEQYF
DNA: TGTGCCAGCAGCCAAGGGCTCCCGAAACTCTCCTACGAGCAGTACTTC

D: TRBD2
V: TRBV3-1
J: TRBJ2-1
size: NA
CDR3: CASSQGASGPYNEQFF
DNA: TGTGCCAGCAGCCAAGGGGCTAGCGGGCCCTACAATGAGCAGTTCTTC